This TCR beta chain emerged from a study of control samples from healthy donors and cancer patients. Germline CDR1 reads MDHEN; CDR2 reads SYDVKM. The ends were cut back, 3 bases at V and 7 bases at J, with 9 bases in the middle. CDR3 length: 12 residues. Sequenced by immunoSEQ multiplex PCR; TCRdb stores in-frame clones only, minus some. The table shows 200,000 or so clones, with over 90% occurring only once. This rearrangement joins TRBV28 to TRBJ1-2, with D tentatively TRBD1 (6 bases). Sequencing was done on a sample of blood. The origin of this receptor is a man over 45 in good health. Here the CDR3 reads CASSLGARGYTF. CDR3 bases: TGTGCCAGCAGTTTGGGGGCACGTGGCTACACCTTC.